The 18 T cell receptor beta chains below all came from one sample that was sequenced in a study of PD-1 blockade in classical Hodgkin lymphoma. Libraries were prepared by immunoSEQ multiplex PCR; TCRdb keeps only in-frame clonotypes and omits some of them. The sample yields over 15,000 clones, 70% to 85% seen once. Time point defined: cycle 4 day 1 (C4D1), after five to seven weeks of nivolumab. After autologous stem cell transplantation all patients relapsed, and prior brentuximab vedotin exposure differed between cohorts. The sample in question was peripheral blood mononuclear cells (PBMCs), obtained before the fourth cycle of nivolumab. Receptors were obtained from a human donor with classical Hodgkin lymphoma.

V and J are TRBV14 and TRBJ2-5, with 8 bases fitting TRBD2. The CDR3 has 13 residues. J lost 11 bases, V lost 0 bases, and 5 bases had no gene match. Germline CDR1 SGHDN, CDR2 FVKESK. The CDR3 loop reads CASSQDLRGEQYF. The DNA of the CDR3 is TGTGCCAGCAGCCAAGATCTGCGGGGGGAGCAGTACTTC.

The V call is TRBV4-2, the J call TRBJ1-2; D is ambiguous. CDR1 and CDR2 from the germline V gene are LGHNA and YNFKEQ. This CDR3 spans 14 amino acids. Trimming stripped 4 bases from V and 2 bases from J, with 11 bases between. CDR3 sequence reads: CASSPLEGNYGYTF. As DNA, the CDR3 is TGTGCCAGCAGCCCGCTCGAAGGGAACTATGGCTACACCTTC.

The CDR3 nucleotides are TGTGCCAGCAGCCGTACTCTAGCTGGGAAGTTCTTC. Amino acid sequence: CASSRTLAGKFF. The chain is built from TRBV13 and TRBJ2-1; tentative D call: TRBD2 (5 bases). This CDR3 has 12 residues. Between the trimmed V and J ends, which lost 5 bases and 14 bases, there was a span of 16 bases. Germline V CDR1 and CDR2: PRHDT, FYEKMQ (reference sequence). Together with reference TRBV13 and TRBJ2-1, the CDR3 gives the full variable domain: AAGVIQSPRHLIKEKRETATLKCYPIPRHDTVYWYQQGPGQDPQFLISFYEKMQSDKGSIPDRFSAQQFSDYHSELNMSSLELGDSALYFCASSRTLAGKFFGPGTRLTVL.

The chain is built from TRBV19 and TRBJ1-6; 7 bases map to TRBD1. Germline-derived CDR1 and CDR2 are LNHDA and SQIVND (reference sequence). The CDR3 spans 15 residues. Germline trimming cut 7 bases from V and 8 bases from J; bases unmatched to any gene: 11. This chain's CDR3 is CASIGRQGTHSPLHF. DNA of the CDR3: TGTGCCAGTATCGGGAGACAGGGAACCCATTCACCCCTCCACTTT.

The CDR3 nucleotides are TGTGCCAGCAGCCAAGTTCCGGGGGACACAGATACGCAGTATTTT. This gives the protein CASSQVPGDTDTQYF. This rearrangement joins TRBV4-2 to TRBJ2-3, with D possibly being TRBD2 (6 bases). CDR3 length: 15 amino acids. V gave up 1 base and J gave up 2 bases, with 10 bases separating them. Germline V gene sequence: CDR1 LGHNA, CDR2 YNFKEQ.

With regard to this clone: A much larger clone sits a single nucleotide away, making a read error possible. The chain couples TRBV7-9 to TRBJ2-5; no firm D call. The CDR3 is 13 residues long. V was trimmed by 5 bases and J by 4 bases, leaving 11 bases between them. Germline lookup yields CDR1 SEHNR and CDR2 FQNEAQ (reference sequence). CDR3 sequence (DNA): TGTGCCAGCAGCCAAGATTCGCGAGAGACCCAGTACTTC. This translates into CASSQDSRETQYF.

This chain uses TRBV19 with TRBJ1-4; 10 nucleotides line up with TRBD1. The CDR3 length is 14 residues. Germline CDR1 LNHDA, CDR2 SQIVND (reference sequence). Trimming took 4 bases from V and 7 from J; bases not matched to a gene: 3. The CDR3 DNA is TGTGCCAGTAGTAAAGGGACAGGGGTTGAAAAACTGTTTTTT. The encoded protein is CASSKGTGVEKLFF.

CDR3 sequence reads: CASSLWGVGNEQFF. CDR3 coding DNA: TGCGCCAGCAGCTTGTGGGGGGTCGGTAATGAGCAGTTCTTC. The chain joins TRBV5-1 to TRBJ2-1; tentatively, D is TRBD2 (6 bases). V lost 1 base to trimming and J lost 7 bases, with 12 bases between them. CDR1 and CDR2 (germline): SGHRS, YFSETQ. The CDR3 runs 14 residues.

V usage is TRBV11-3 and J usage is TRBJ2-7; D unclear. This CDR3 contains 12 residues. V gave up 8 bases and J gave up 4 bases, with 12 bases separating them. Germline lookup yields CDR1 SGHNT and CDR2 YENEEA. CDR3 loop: CASSPAAYEQYF. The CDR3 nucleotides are TGTGCCAGCTCGCCGGCCGCTTACGAGCAGTACTTC.

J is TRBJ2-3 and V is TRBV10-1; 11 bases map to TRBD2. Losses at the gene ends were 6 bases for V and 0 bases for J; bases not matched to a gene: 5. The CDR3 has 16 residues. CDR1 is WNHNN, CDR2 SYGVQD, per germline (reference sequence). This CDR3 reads CASSDRLAGSTDTQYF. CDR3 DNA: TGCGCCAGCAGCGATCGACTAGCGGGAAGCACAGATACGCAGTATTTT.

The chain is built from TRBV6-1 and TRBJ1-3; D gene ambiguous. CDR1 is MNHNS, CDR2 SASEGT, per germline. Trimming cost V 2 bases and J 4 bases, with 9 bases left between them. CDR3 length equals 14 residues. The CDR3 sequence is CASSELSRGNTIYF. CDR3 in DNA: TGTGCCAGCAGTGAACTGTCCAGGGGAAACACCATATATTTT.

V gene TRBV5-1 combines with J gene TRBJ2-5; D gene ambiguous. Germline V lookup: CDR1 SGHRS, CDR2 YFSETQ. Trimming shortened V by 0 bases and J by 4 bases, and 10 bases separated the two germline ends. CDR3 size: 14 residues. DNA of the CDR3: TGCGCCAGCAGCTTGGTCTCAAAAAGAGAGACCCAGTACTTC. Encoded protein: CASSLVSKRETQYF.

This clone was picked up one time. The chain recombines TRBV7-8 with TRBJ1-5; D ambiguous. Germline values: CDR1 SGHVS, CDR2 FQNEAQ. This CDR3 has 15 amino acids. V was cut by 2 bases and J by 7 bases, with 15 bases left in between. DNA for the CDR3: TGTGCCAGCAGCTTATGGTTCGCAGGTGCCCAGCCCCAGCATTTT. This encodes CASSLWFAGAQPQHF.

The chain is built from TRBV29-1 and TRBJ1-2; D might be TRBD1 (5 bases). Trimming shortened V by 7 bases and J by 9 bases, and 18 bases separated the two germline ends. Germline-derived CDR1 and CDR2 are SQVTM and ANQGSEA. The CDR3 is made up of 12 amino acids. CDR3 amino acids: CSAREAVLSYTF. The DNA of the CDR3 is TGCAGCGCCAGGGAAGCGGTCTTGAGCTACACCTTC. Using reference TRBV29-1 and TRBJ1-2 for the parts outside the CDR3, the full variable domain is SAVISQKPSRDICQRGTSLTIQCQVDSQVTMMFWYRQQPGQSLTLIATANQGSEATYESGFVIDKFPISRPNLTFSTLTVSNMSPEDSSIYLCSAREAVLSYTFGSGTRLTVV.

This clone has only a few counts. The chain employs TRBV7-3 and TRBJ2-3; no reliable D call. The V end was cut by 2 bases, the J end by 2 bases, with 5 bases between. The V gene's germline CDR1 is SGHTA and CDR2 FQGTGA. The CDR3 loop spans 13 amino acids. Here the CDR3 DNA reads TGTGCCAGCAGCTTAGACAACACAGATACGCAGTATTTT. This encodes CASSLDNTDTQYF.

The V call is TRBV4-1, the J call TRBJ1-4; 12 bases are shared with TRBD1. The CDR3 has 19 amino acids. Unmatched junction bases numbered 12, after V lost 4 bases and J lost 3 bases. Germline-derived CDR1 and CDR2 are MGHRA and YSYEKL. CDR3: CASSRTGTGGVRPNEKLFF. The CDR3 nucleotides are TGCGCCAGCAGCCGCACCGGGACAGGGGGCGTTAGGCCTAATGAAAAACTGTTTTTT.

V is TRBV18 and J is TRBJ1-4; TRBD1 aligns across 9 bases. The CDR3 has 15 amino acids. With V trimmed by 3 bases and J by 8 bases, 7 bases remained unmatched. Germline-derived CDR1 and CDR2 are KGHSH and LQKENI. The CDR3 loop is CASSPRTGVVEKLFF. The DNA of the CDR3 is TGTGCCAGCTCACCGCGGACAGGGGTCGTGGAAAAACTGTTTTTT.

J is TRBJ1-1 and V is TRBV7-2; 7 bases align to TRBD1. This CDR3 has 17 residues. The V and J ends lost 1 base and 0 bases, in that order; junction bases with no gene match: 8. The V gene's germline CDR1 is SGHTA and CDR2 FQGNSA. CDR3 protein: CASSLGVRGYMNTEAFF. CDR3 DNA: TGTGCCAGCAGCTTAGGAGTCAGGGGGTACATGAACACTGAAGCTTTCTTT. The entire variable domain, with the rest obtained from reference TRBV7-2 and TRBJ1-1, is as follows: GAGVSQSPSNKVTEKGKDVELRCDPISGHTALYWYRQSLGQGLEFLIYFQGNSAPDKSGLPSDRFSAERTGGSVSTLTIQRTQQEDSAVYLCASSLGVRGYMNTEAFFGQGTRLTVV.